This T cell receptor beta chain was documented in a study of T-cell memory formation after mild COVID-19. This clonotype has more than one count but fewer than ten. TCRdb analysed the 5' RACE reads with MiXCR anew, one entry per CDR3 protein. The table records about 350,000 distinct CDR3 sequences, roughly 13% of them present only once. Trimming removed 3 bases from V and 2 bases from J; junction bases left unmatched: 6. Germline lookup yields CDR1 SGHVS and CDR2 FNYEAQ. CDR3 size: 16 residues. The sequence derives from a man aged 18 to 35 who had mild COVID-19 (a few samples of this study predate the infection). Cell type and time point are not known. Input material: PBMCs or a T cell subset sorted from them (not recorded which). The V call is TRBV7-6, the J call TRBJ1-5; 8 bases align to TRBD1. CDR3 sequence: CASSLDRVYGNQPQHF. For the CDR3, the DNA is TGTGCCAGCAGCTTGGACAGGGTATATGGCAATCAGCCCCAGCATTTT.